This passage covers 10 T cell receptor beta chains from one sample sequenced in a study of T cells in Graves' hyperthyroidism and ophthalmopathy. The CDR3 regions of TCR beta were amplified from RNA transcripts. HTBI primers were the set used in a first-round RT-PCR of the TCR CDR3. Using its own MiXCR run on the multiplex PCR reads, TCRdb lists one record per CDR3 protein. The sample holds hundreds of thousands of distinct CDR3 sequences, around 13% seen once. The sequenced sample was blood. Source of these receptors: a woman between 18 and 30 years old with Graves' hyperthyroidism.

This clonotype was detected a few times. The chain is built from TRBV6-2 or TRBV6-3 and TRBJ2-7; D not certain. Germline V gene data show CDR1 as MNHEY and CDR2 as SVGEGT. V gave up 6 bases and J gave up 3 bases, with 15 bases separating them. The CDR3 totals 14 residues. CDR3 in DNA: TGTGCCAGCAGGGTCATCGGCCCCATCTACGAGCAGTACTTC. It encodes CASRVIGPIYEQYF.

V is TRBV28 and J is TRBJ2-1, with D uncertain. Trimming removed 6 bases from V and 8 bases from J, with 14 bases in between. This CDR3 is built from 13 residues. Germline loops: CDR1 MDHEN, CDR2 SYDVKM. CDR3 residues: CASSPKYTDEQFF. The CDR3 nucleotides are TGTGCCAGCAGCCCGAAGTATACGGATGAGCAGTTCTTC.

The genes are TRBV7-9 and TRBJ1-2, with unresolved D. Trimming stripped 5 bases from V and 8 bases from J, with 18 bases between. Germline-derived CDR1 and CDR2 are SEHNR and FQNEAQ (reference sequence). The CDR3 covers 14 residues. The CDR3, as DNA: TGTGCCAGCAGCCCCCACCAGGCCGCATGGGGCTACACCTTC. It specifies CASSPHQAAWGYTF.

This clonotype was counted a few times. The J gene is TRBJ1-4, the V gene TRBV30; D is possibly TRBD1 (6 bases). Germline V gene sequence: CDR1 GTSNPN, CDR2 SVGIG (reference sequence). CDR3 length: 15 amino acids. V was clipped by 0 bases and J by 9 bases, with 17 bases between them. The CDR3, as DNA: TGTGCCTGGAGTGTGTTTCAACCCGACAGGAAAAAACTGTTTTTT. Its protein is CAWSVFQPDRKKLFF.

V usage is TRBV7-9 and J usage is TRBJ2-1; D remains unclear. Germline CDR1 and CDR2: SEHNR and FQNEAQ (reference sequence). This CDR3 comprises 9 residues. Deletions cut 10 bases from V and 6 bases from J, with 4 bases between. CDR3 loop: CATPNEQFF. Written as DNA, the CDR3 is TGTGCCACCCCCAATGAGCAGTTCTTC.

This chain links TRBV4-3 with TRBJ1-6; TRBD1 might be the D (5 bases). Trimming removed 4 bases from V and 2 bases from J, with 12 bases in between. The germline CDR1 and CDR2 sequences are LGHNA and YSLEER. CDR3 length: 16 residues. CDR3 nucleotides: TGCGCCAGCAGCCTCCTCGGGGGTACCTATAATTCACCCCTCCACTTT. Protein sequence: CASSLLGGTYNSPLHF.

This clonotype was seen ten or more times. CDR3 sequence: CASATTTSGRIGDTQYF. The CDR3 bases are TGTGCCAGTGCCACCACGACTAGCGGGAGGATCGGCGATACGCAGTATTTT. J is TRBJ2-3 and V is TRBV19, with 13 nucleotides matching TRBD2. V shed 8 bases, J shed 6 bases, and the junction held 14 bases outside the gene matches. The germline CDR1 and CDR2 sequences are LNHDA and SQIVND (reference sequence). This CDR3 region has 17 residues.

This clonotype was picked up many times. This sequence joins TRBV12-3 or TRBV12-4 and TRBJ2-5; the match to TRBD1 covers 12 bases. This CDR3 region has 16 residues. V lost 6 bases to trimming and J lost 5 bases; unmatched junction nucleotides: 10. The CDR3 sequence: CASSLSGTGGRETQYF. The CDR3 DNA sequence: TGTGCCAGCAGCTTAAGCGGGACAGGGGGCCGGGAGACCCAGTACTTC.

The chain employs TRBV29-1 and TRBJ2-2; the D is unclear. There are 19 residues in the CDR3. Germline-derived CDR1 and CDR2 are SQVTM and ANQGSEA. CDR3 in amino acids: CRVNAGRLSRLTNTGELFF. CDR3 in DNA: TGCAGGGTTAACGCAGGACGCTTATCTCGCCTAACGAACACCGGGGAGCTGTTTTTT.

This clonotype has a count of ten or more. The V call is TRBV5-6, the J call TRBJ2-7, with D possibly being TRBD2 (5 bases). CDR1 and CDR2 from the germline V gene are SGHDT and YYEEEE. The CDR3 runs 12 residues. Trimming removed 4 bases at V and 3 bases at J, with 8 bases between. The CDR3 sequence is CASSKDYYEQYF. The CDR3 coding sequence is TGTGCCAGCAGCAAAGACTACTACGAGCAGTACTTC.